This section outlines one T cell receptor beta chain sequence together with its context. This sample is part of a study of shared clonotypes between healthy human individuals. Samples underwent the assay at deep level. Replicate PCRs for unsorted PBMC used 300 ng DNA (roughly 30,000 T cell genomes). In the authors' methods: ImmunoSEQ junction-only sequences lacked quality scores, so their filtering differed. Clones were sequenced by immunoSEQ multiplex PCR, and TCRdb holds only the in-frame ones, with some missing. V and J calls and clone size are copied from that table; D and trimming were computed from the DNA. The sample shows about 520,000 clones, over 75% of them seen only once. The CDR3 is 13 residues long. V gave up 4 bases and J gave up 2 bases, with 12 bases separating them. The germline CDR1 and CDR2 sequences are SQVTM and ANQGSEA. Every donor, a Caucasian adult, lived in Nashville, Tennessee.

This TCR derives from a woman aged 40 to 50 in good health. Some clones in this sample may be carry-over from other donors' samples. Sequencing was done on a sample of PBMCs. This chain joins TRBV29-1 and TRBJ2-7; tentative D call: TRBD1 (6 bases). CDR3 loop: CSVVRQEPYEQYF. CDR3 bases: TGCAGCGTTGTTCGACAGGAGCCCTACGAGCAGTACTTC.